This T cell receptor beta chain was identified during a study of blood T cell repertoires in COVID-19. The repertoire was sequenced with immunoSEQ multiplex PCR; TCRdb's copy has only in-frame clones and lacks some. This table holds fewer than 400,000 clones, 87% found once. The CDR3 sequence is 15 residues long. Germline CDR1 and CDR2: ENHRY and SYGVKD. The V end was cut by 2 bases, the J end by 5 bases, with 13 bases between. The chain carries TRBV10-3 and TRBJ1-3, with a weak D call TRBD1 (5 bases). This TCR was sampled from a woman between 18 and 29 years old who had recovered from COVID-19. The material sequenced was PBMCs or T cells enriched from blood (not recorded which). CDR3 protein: CAISEPPGIRNTIYF. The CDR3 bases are TGTGCCATCAGTGAGCCTCCAGGGATACGAAACACCATATATTTT.